This T cell receptor beta chain was documented in a study of identical twins' blood T cells. This clonotype was seen repeatedly, ten times or more. Antigen: not known. Both ends of each TCR cDNA library bore sample-specific barcodes. Per the original methods: Each donor had about 95,000 to nearly 550,000 clonotypes. TCRdb called the 5' RACE reads again in MiXCR, with one record for every CDR3 protein. The V and J calls and clone size are TCRdb's, not the authors'. The sample gives roughly 380,000 distinct CDR3 sequences, around 30% of which show up once; roughly 5.5% is in the top ten. Study outcomes and limitations: Top TCRbeta clonotypes were shared more with twin than unrelated donors.

The source material was PBMCs. The sequence derives from a woman aged 18 to 49 in good health.

The CDR3 protein is CASSVQDGNSPLHF. The CDR3 bases are TGCGCCAGCAGTGTTCAGGACGGGAATTCACCCCTCCACTTT. The rearrangement links TRBV10-1 to TRBJ1-6; D gene unclear. CDR1 and CDR2 (germline): WNHNN, SYGVQD (reference sequence). There are 14 residues in the CDR3. Trimming pared 4 bases from V and 7 bases from J, leaving 11 bases between.